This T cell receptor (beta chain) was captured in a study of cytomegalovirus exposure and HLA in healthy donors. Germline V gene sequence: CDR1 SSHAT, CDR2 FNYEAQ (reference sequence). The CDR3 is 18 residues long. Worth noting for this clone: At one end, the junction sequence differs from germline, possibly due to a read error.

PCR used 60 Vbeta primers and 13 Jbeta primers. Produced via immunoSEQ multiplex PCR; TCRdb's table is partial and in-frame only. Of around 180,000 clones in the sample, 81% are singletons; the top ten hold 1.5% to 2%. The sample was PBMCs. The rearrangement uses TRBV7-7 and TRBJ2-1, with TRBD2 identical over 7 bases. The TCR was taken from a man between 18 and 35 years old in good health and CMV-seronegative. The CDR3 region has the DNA TGTGCTAGCAGCTTAGAGATCTTCGGACTAGACTCCTACAATGAGCAGTTCTTC. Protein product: CASSLEIFGLDSYNEQFF.